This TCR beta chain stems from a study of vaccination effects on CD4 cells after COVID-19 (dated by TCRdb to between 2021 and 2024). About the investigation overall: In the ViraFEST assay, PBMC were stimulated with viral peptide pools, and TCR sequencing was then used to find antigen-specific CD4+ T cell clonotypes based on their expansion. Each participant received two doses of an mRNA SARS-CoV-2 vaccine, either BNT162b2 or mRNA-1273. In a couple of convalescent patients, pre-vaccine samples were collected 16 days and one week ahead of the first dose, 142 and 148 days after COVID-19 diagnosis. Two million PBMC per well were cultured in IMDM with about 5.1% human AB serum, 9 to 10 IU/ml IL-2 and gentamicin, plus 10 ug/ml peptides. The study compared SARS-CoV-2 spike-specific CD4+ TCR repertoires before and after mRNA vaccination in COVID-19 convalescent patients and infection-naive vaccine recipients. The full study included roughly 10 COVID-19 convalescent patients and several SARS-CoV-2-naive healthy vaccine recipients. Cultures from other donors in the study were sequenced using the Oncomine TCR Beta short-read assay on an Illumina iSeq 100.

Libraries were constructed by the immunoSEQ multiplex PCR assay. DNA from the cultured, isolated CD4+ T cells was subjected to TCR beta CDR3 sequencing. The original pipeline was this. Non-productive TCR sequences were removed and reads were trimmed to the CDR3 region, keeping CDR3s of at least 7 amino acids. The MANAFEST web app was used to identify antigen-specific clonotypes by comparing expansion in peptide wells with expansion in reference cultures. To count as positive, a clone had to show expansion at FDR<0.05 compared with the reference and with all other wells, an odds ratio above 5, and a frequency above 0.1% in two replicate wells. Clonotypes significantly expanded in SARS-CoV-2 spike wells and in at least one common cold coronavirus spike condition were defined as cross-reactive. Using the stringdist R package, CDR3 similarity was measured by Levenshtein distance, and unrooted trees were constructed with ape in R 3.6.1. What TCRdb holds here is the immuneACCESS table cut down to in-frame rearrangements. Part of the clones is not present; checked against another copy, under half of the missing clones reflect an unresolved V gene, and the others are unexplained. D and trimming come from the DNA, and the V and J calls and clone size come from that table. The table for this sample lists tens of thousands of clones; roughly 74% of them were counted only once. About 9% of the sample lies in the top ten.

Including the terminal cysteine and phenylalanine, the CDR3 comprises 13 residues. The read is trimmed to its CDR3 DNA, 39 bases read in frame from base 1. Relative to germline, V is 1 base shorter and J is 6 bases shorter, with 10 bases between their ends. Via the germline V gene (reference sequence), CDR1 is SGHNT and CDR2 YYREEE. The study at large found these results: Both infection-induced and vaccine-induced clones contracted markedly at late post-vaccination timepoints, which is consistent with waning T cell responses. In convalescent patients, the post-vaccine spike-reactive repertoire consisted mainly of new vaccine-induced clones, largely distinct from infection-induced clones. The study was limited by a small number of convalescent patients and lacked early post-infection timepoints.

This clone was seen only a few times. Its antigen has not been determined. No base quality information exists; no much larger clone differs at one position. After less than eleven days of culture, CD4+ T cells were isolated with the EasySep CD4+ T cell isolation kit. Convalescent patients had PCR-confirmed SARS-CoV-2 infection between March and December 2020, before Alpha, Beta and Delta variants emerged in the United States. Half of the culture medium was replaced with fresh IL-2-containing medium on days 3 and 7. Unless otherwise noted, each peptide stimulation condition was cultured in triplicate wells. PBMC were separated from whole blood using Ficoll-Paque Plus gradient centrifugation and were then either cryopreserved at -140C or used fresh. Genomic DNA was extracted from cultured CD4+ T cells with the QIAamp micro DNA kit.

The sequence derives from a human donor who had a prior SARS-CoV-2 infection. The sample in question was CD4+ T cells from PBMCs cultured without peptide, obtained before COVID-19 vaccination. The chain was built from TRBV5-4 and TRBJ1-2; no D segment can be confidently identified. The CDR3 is CASSLTGRDGYTF. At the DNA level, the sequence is TGTGCCAGCAGCTTGACTGGCCGGGATGGCTACACCTTC.